This TCR beta chain originates from a study of blood T cell repertoires in COVID-19. Study summary: Italy, Spain and the United States were the sources of the convalescent and acute COVID-19 samples. From T cells, B-cell-depleted T cells, or PBMCs came the material, which was cDNA or gDNA.

The CDR3 covers 14 residues. Per the germline V gene, CDR1 is GTSNPN and CDR2 is SVGIG (reference sequence). Trimming cost V 2 bases and J 4 bases, with 14 bases left between them. How the authors handled the data: Estimated nucleated cell counts came from reference gene primer amplification. Sequencing was performed with immunoSEQ multiplex PCR; in TCRdb, only in-frame clones are kept and a portion is missing. V and J calls and clone size are given by that table; D and trimming were obtained from the DNA. The sample carries 90,000 to 120,000 clones, roughly 84% recorded once. V gene TRBV30 combines with J gene TRBJ1-1, with a possible D match to TRBD1 (5 bases). Sample: peripheral blood. This TCR derives from a human donor in a cohort sampled during active COVID-19. The CDR3 coding sequence is TGTGCCTGGAGTCTGACCCGGGGGGTCACTGAAGCTTTCTTT. It specifies CAWSLTRGVTEAFF.